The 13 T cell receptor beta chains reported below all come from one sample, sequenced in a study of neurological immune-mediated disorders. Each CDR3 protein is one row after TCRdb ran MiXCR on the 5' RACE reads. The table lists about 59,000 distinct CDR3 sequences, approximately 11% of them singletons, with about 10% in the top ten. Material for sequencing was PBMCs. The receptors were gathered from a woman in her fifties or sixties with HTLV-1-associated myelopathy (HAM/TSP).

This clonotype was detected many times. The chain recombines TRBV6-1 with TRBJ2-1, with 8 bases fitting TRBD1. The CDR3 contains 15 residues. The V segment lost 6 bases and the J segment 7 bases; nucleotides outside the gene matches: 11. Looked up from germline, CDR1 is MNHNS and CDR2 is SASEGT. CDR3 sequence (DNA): TGTGCCAGCAGCGAGTCAGGGGGCGCTTCGAATGAGCAGTTCTTC. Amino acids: CASSESGGASNEQFF.

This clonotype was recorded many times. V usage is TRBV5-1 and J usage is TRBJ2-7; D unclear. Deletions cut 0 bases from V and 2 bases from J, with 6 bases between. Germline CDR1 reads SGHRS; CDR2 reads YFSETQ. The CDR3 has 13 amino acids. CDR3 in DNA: TGCGCCAGCAGCTTGGAAGGGACCTACGAGCAGTACTTC. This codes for CASSLEGTYEQYF.

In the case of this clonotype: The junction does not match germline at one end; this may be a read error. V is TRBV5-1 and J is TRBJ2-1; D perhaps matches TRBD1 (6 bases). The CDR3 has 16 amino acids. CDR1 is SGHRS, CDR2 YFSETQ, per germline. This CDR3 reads CAGSLNREFLGNEQFF. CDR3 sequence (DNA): TGCGCCGGCAGCTTAAACAGGGAGTTTCTGGGAAATGAGCAGTTCTTC.

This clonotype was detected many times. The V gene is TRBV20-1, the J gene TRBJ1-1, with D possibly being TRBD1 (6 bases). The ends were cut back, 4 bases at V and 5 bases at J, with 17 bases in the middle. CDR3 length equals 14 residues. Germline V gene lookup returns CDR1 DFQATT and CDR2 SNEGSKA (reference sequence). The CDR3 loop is CSATEGGVMTEAFF. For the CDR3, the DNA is TGCAGTGCTACTGAGGGGGGAGTTATGACTGAAGCTTTCTTT.

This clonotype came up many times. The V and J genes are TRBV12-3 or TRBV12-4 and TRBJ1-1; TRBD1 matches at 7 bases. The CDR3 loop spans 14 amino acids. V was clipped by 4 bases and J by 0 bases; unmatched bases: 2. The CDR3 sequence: CASSSQGMNTEAFF. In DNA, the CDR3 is TGTGCCAGCAGTTCACAGGGGATGAACACTGAAGCTTTCTTT.

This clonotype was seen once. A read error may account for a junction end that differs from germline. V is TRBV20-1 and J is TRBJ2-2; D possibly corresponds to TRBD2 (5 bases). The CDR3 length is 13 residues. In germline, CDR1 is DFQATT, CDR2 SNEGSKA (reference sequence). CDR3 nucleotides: TGCAGTGCTCCCCATTGGTTTACCGGGGAGCTGCTTTTT. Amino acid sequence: CSAPHWFTGELLF.

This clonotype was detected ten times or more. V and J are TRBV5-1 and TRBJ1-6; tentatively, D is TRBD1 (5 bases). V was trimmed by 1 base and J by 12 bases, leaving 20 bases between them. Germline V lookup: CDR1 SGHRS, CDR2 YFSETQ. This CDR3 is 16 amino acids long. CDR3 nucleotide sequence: TGCGCCAGCAGCTTGAGCTTCACCGGGACCCCGAGACCCCTCCACTTT. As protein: CASSLSFTGTPRPLHF.

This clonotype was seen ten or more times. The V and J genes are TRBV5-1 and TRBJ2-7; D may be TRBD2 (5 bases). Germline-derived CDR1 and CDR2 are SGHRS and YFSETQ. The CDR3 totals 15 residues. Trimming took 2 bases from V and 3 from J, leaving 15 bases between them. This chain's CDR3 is CASSLQLTGIYEQYF. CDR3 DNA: TGCGCCAGCAGCTTACAACTTACGGGGATCTACGAGCAGTACTTC.

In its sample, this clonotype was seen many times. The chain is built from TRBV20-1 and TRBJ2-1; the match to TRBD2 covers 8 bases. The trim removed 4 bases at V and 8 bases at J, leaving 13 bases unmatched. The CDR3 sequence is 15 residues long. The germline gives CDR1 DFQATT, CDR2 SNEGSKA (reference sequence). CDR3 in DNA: TGCAGTGCTACCGGCCCCCGGGGACTAGGCTATGAGCAGTTCTTC. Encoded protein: CSATGPRGLGYEQFF.

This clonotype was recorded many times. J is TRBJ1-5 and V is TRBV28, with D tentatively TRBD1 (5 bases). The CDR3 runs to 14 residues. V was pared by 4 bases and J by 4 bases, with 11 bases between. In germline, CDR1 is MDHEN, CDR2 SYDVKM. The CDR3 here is CASSYLGGNQPQHF. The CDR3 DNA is TGTGCCAGCAGTTATCTGGGGGGGAATCAGCCCCAGCATTTT.

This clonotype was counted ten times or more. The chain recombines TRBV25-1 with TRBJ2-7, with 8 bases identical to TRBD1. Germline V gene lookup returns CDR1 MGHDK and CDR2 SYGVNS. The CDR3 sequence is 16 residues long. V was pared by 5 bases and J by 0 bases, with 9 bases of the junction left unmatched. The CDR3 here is CASSLSGTGYSYEQYF. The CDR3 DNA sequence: TGTGCCAGCAGTTTATCCGGGACAGGTTACTCCTACGAGCAGTACTTC.

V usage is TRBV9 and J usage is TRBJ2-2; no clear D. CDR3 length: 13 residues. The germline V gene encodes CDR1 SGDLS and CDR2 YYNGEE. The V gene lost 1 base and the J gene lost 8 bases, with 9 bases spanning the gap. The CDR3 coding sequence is TGTGCCAGCAGCGTAACAATAGGAGGGGAGCTGTTTTTT. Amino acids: CASSVTIGGELFF.

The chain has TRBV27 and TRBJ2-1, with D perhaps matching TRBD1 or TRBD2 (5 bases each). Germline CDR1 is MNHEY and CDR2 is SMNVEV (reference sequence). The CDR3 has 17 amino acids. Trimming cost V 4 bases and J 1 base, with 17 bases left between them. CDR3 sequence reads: CASSSEWDQRSYNEQFF. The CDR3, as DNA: TGTGCCAGCAGTTCCGAGTGGGACCAGAGATCCTACAATGAGCAGTTCTTC.